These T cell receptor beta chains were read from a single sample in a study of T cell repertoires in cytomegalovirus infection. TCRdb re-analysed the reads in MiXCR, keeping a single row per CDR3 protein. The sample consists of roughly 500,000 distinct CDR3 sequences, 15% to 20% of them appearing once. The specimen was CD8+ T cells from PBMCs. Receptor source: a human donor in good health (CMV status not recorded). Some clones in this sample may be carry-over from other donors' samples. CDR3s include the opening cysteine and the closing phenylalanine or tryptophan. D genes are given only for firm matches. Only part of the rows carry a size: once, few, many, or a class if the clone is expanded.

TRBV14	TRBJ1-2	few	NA	CASSRPGYGYTF	TGTGCCAGCAGCCGACCGGGCTATGGCTACACCTTC
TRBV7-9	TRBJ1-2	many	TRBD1	CASSYIVSGTGGGYTF	TGTGCCAGCAGCTATATAGTGTCCGGGACAGGGGGCGGCTACACCTTC
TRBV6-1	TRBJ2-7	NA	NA	CASSINLRDRNEQYF	TGTGCCAGCAGTATCAACCTGAGGGACCGGAACGAGCAGTACTTC
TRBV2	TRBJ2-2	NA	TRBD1	CASKGTANTGELFF	TGTGCCAGCAAAGGGACAGCGAACACCGGGGAGCTGTTTTTT
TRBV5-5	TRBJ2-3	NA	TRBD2	CASSFLAGESTDTQYF	TGTGCCAGCAGCTTCTTAGCGGGGGAGAGTACAGATACGCAGTATTTT
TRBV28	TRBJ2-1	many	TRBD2	CASSPGGPRSTSGRALYNEQFF	TGTGCCAGCAGTCCAGGGGGTCCGCGTTCGACTAGCGGGAGGGCCCTCTACAATGAGCAGTTCTTC
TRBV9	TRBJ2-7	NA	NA	CASSPAVQTYEQYF	TGTGCCAGCAGCCCGGCGGTGCAGACCTACGAGCAGTACTTC
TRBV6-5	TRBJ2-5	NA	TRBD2	CASSLDAGEGKTQYF	TGTGCCAGCAGTTTGGATGCGGGAGAGGGGAAGACCCAGTACTTC
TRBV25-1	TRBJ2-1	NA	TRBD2	CASKSGSEQFF	TGTGCCAGCAAGAGCGGGAGTGAGCAGTTCTTC
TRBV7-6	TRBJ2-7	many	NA	CASSRGREQYF	TGTGCCAGCAGCCGAGGACGCGAGCAGTACTTC
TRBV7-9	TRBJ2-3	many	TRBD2	CATGGASTDTQYF	TGTGCCACCGGGGGGGCTAGCACAGATACGCAGTATTTT
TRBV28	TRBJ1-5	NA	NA	CASSDLNQPQHF	TGTGCCAGCAGTGATTTAAATCAGCCCCAGCATTTT
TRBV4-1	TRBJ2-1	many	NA	CASSQDEADSYNEQFF	TGCGCCAGCAGCCAAGATGAAGCCGACTCCTACAATGAGCAGTTCTTC
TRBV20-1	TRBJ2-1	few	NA	CSADSLESYNEQFF	TGCAGTGCGGACAGTTTGGAGTCCTACAATGAGCAGTTCTTC
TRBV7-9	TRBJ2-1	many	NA	CASSLAIGGNEQFF	TGTGCCAGCAGCTTAGCAATCGGCGGCAATGAGCAGTTCTTC
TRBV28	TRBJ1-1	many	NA	CASSLFRGQGNTEAFF	TGTGCCAGCAGTTTATTCAGGGGTCAGGGGAACACTGAAGCTTTCTTT
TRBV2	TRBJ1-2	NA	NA	CAILGEGEGYTF	TGTGCCATCCTCGGGGAGGGGGAAGGCTACACCTTC
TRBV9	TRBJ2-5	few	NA	CASSVQGGLQETQYF	TGTGCCAGCAGCGTACAAGGGGGTCTCCAAGAGACCCAGTACTTC
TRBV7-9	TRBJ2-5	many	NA	CASSGVQETQYF	TGTGCCAGCAGCGGGGTTCAAGAGACCCAGTACTTC
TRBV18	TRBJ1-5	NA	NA	CASSHDSSNKPQHF	TGTGCCAGCTCACACGACAGTAGCAATAAGCCCCAGCATTTT
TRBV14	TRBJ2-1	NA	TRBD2	CASSPVGTSGPQQFF	TGTGCCAGCAGCCCGGTCGGGACTAGCGGACCCCAGCAGTTCTTC